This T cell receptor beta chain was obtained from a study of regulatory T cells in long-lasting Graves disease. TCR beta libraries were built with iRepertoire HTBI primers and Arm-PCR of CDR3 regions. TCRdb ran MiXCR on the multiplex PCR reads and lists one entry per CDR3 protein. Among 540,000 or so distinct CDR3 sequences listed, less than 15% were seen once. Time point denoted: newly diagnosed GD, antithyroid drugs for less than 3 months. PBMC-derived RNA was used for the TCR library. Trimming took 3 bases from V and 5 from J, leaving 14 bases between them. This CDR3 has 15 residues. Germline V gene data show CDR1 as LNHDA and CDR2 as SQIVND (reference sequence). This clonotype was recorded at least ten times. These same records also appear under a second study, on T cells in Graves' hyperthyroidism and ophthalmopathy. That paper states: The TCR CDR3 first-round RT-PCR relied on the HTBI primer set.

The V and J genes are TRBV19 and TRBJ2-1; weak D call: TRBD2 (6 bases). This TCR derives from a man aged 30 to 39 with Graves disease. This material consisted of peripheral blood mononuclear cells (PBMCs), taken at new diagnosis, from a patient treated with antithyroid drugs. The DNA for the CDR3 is TGTGCCAGTAGTATTTCGGGAGAGGGCCACAATGAGCAGTTCTTC. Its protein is CASSISGEGHNEQFF. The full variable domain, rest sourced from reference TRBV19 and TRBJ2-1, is DGGITQSPKYLFRKEGQNVTLSCEQNLNHDAMYWYRQDPGQGLRLIYYSQIVNDFQKGDIAEGYSVSREKKESFPLTVTSAQKNPTAFYLCASSISGEGHNEQFFGPGTRLTVL.